This TCR beta chain was retrieved from a study of blood T cell repertoires in COVID-19. Here immunoSEQ multiplex PCR was the method, and the copy in TCRdb shows in-frame clones only, minus some. The sample contains 150,000 to 180,000 clones, about 79% of which appear only once. The CDR3 length is 15 residues. The germline gives CDR1 SGHVS, CDR2 FNYEAQ. V lost 5 bases and J lost 0, with 11 bases in between. V usage is TRBV7-6 and J usage is TRBJ1-3; no clear D. The source is a woman aged 60-75 years with acute or convalescent COVID-19. Sequenced sample: peripheral blood. The CDR3 nucleotides read TGTGCCAGCAGCCCCCAACCCGGCTCTGGAAACACCATATATTTT. Its protein is CASSPQPGSGNTIYF.